These 31 T cell receptor beta chains originate from one sample sequenced in a study of shared clonotypes between healthy human individuals. Libraries were prepared by immunoSEQ multiplex PCR; TCRdb keeps only in-frame clonotypes and omits some of them. In the table there are millions of clones, roughly 91% of which are singletons. It was CD45RO-negative cells, positively selected for CCR7, that made up naive CD8 cells, with terminally differentiated effector memory CD45RA+ cells excluded. The source material was naive CD8+ T cells from PBMCs. These receptors were obtained from a man in his late teens or twenties in good health. Some clones in this sample may be carry-over from other donors' samples.

The chain joins TRBV27 to TRBJ2-2, with 13 bases that match TRBD2. Unmatched junction bases numbered 10, after V lost 6 bases and J lost 0 bases. CDR3 length: 19 amino acids. Germline lookup yields CDR1 MNHEY and CDR2 SMNVEV (reference sequence). The CDR3 is CASSPGPGLAGTNTGELFF. The DNA of the CDR3 is TGTGCCAGCAGCCCGGGACCGGGACTAGCGGGAACGAACACCGGGGAGCTGTTTTTT.

The chain is built from TRBV6-1 and TRBJ2-7; no reliable D call. CDR3 length equals 11 residues. Trimming left V 2 bases short and J 5 bases short, with 4 bases between. Germline V gives CDR1 MNHNS, CDR2 SASEGT. The CDR3, as DNA: TGTGCCAGCAGTGAATGGGACGAGCAGTACTTC. It yields the protein CASSEWDEQYF.

The J gene is TRBJ1-6, the V gene TRBV6-5; TRBD1 matches 9 bases. V dropped 2 bases and J dropped 10; count of bases not matched to a gene: 3. Germline CDR1 MNHEY, CDR2 SVGAGI. The CDR3 covers 14 residues. As DNA, the CDR3 is TGTGCCAGCAGTTACAGACAGGGGGACTCACCCCTCCACTTT. As protein: CASSYRQGDSPLHF.

The chain couples TRBV6-5 to TRBJ2-5; no definite D call. The V end was cut by 2 bases, the J end by 4 bases, with 5 bases between. The CDR3 consists of 12 residues. Germline V CDR1 and CDR2: MNHEY, SVGAGI. The CDR3 loop is CASSYDSETQYF. The CDR3 coding sequence is TGTGCCAGCAGTTACGATTCAGAGACCCAGTACTTC.

This chain connects TRBV7-9 to TRBJ2-7; 8 nucleotides agree with TRBD2. CDR1 is SEHNR and CDR2 is FQNEAQ in the germline V gene (reference sequence). This CDR3 comprises 15 residues. J was trimmed by 3 bases and V by 6 bases; bases with no gene match: 10. The CDR3 here is CASSVQREIIYEQYF. The CDR3 DNA sequence: TGTGCCAGCAGTGTCCAGCGGGAGATCATCTACGAGCAGTACTTC.

CDR3 nucleotides: TGTGCCATCAGCCTCTGGGACACTGGAAACACCATATATTTT. Translated: CAISLWDTGNTIYF. The rearrangement uses TRBV10-3 and TRBJ1-3; D might be TRBD1 (6 bases). The CDR3 is made up of 14 amino acids. Trimming removed 6 bases from V and 2 bases from J, with 11 bases in between. The V gene's germline CDR1 is ENHRY and CDR2 SYGVKD.

The rearrangement uses TRBV15 and TRBJ1-2; unclear D gene. Looked up from germline, CDR1 is LNHNV and CDR2 is YYDKDF (reference sequence). V shed 0 bases and J shed 6 bases, with 17 bases lying between them. The CDR3 extends over 16 amino acids. The CDR3 loop reads CATSREDEVARNGYTF. The CDR3 DNA follows: TGTGCCACCAGCAGAGAAGATGAGGTGGCAAGAAATGGCTACACCTTC.

This chain links TRBV28 with TRBJ2-4; D uncertain. V was cut by 7 bases and J by 0 bases, with 16 bases left in between. From germline, CDR1 is MDHEN and CDR2 SYDVKM. This CDR3 comprises 16 residues. CDR3: CASTPQLNLAKNIQYF. In DNA, the CDR3 is TGTGCCAGCACCCCCCAACTGAATTTAGCCAAAAACATTCAGTACTTC. Complete variable domain (other parts from reference TRBV28 and TRBJ2-4): DVKVTQSSRYLVKRTGEKVFLECVQDMDHENMFWYRQDPGLGLRLIYFSYDVKMKEKGDIPEGYSVSREKKERFSLILESASTNQTSMYLCASTPQLNLAKNIQYFGAGTRLSVL.

Concerning this clone: The same CDR3 also results from other DNA sequences found in this sample. V gene TRBV7-9 combines with J gene TRBJ2-7; no clear D gene. The CDR3 extends over 11 amino acids. Germline V lookup: CDR1 SEHNR, CDR2 FQNEAQ (reference sequence). V shed 4 bases and J shed 2 bases, with 3 bases lying between them. The CDR3 DNA reads TGTGCCAGCAGCTGGGCCTACGAGCAGTACTTC. Encoded protein: CASSWAYEQYF.

The chain couples TRBV6-5 to TRBJ2-5; 10 nucleotides line up with TRBD2. V lost 2 bases and J lost 4; bases outside the gene matches: 4. Germline V gene data show CDR1 as MNHEY and CDR2 as SVGAGI. There are 15 residues in the CDR3. The CDR3 here is CASSYEAGGRETQYF. The CDR3 region has the DNA TGTGCCAGCAGTTACGAAGCGGGAGGGAGAGAGACCCAGTACTTC.

This clone occurred once. The V gene is TRBV7-9, the J gene TRBJ2-7, with 7 bases fitting TRBD1. Germline V CDR1 and CDR2: SEHNR, FQNEAQ (reference sequence). V lost 5 bases and J lost 0; bases outside the gene matches: 13. This CDR3 has 17 amino acids. The CDR3 here is CASSPPLGTESSYEQYF. The CDR3 coding sequence is TGTGCCAGCAGCCCCCCCCTAGGGACAGAGAGCTCCTACGAGCAGTACTTC.

The chain joins TRBV4-1 to TRBJ2-2; a possible D gene is TRBD1 (5 bases). This CDR3 is built from 17 residues. CDR1 is MGHRA and CDR2 is YSYEKL in the germline V gene. Trimming removed 3 bases from V and 2 bases from J, with 16 bases in between. The CDR3 region is CASSHTRGQGNTGELFF. The CDR3 DNA is TGCGCCAGCAGCCATACAAGAGGTCAGGGTAACACCGGGGAGCTGTTTTTT.

Of note for this clone: This sample also contains other DNA sequences that code for the same CDR3. The chain couples TRBV4-3 to TRBJ2-3; no reliable D call. This CDR3 is built from 13 residues. Germline V gene sequence: CDR1 LGHNA, CDR2 YSLEER. Trimming left V 2 bases short and J 4 bases short, with 7 bases between. For the CDR3, the DNA is TGCGCCAGCAGCCAAAGATTGGCAGATACGCAGTATTTT. Translating it yields CASSQRLADTQYF.

The sample holds a few counts of this clone. The rearrangement links TRBV28 to TRBJ2-5; D is perhaps TRBD1 or TRBD2 (6 bases each). The germline CDR1 and CDR2 sequences are MDHEN and SYDVKM. There are 14 residues in the CDR3. Deletions cut 3 bases from V and 4 bases from J, with 12 bases between. The CDR3 spells CASSFWGAGETQYF. The CDR3 DNA follows: TGTGCCAGCAGTTTTTGGGGGGCGGGAGAGACCCAGTACTTC. Full variable domain (missing parts from reference TRBV28 and TRBJ2-5): DVKVTQSSRYLVKRTGEKVFLECVQDMDHENMFWYRQDPGLGLRLIYFSYDVKMKEKGDIPEGYSVSREKKERFSLILESASTNQTSMYLCASSFWGAGETQYFGPGTRLLVL.

The rearrangement links TRBV6-1 to TRBJ1-4; D ambiguous. V lost 2 bases and J 8 bases, leaving 18 bases between the germline ends. The germline gives CDR1 MNHNS, CDR2 SASEGT. This CDR3 comprises 16 residues. CDR3 sequence (DNA): TGTGCCAGCAGTGAATTACGGGTCTATGGATCAGAAAAACTGTTTTTT. This sequence encodes CASSELRVYGSEKLFF.

The chain carries TRBV5-6 and TRBJ1-1, with 11 bases that match TRBD1. The CDR3 spans 15 residues. In germline, CDR1 is SGHDT, CDR2 YYEEEE. With 0 bases clipped from V and 5 bases from J, the junction kept 3 bases outside the gene matches. The CDR3 coding sequence is TGTGCCAGCAGCTTGGCCGGGACAGGGGGTACTGAAGCTTTCTTT. Translated, it gives CASSLAGTGGTEAFF.

This clone occurred a few times. The chain recombines TRBV27 with TRBJ2-7; D might be TRBD2 (5 bases). The CDR3 runs to 13 residues. Trimming took 10 bases from V and 2 from J, leaving 15 bases between them. Germline CDR1 MNHEY, CDR2 SMNVEV (reference sequence). CDR3 region: CATSLGLTYEQYF. As DNA, the CDR3 is TGTGCCACCTCACTAGGTCTAACCTACGAGCAGTACTTC.

The chain joins TRBV5-6 to TRBJ2-2, with TRBD1 matching over 8 bases. The junction had 10 bases not matched to a gene; V was cut back by 4 bases and J by 5 bases. Germline CDR1 is SGHDT and CDR2 is YYEEEE. CDR3 size: 16 residues. The chain's CDR3 is CASSRDRGGETGELFF. CDR3 DNA: TGTGCCAGCAGCAGAGACAGGGGAGGAGAAACCGGGGAGCTGTTTTTT.

The rearrangement uses TRBV7-9 and TRBJ2-3, with 9 bases matching TRBD1. The V segment lost 1 base and the J segment 4 bases; nucleotides outside the gene matches: 6. CDR1 and CDR2 from the germline V gene are SEHNR and FQNEAQ (reference sequence). The CDR3 is 16 amino acids. Written as DNA, the CDR3 is TGTGCCAGCAGCTTAGGAACAGGGGGCTGGGCAGATACGCAGTATTTT. This codes for CASSLGTGGWADTQYF.

The CDR3 reads CASSPGPYTGELFF. CDR3 sequence (DNA): TGTGCCAGCAGCCCCGGACCGTACACCGGGGAGCTGTTTTTT. The chain uses TRBV27 and TRBJ2-2; D gene ambiguous. Deletions cut 6 bases from V and 3 bases from J, with 11 bases between. CDR3 length: 14 amino acids. Germline V CDR1 and CDR2: MNHEY, SMNVEV (reference sequence).

The chain has TRBV4-1 and TRBJ1-1; a possible D gene is TRBD1 (5 bases). There are 16 residues in the CDR3. Trimming stripped 4 bases from V and 2 bases from J, with 17 bases between. CDR1 is MGHRA and CDR2 is YSYEKL in the germline V gene. The CDR3 DNA is TGCGCCAGCAGCCCCCTTTTCCGTGGGGCAAACACTGAAGCTTTCTTT. Its protein is CASSPLFRGANTEAFF.

The chain joins TRBV9 to TRBJ2-3, with D perhaps TRBD1 or TRBD2 (5 bases each). The CDR3 covers 18 residues. Germline CDR1 SGDLS, CDR2 YYNGEE. Trimming pared 3 bases from V and 2 bases from J, leaving 22 bases between. The CDR3 sequence: CASSASPWGWTYTDTQYF. Written as DNA, the CDR3 is TGTGCCAGCAGCGCTTCACCTTGGGGCTGGACTTACACAGATACGCAGTATTTT. Full variable domain (outside the CDR3, taken from reference TRBV9 and TRBJ2-3): DSGVTQTPKHLITATGQRVTLRCSPRSGDLSVYWYQQSLDQGLQFLIQYYNGEERAKGNILERFSAQQFPDLHSELNLSSLELGDSALYFCASSASPWGWTYTDTQYFGPGTRLTVL.

The J gene is TRBJ1-2, the V gene TRBV15; D not resolved. Germline assignment: CDR1 LNHNV and CDR2 YYDKDF (reference sequence). The CDR3 totals 14 residues. The germline V and J ends were trimmed by 6 bases and 4 bases, with 15 bases remaining between them. CDR3 sequence (DNA): TGTGCCACCAGGGTCGAGGGTCAGGTCTATGGCTACACCTTC. As protein: CATRVEGQVYGYTF.

J is TRBJ2-7 and V is TRBV15; D is unresolved. The CDR3 has 14 amino acids. Trimming removed 1 base at V and 3 bases at J, with 10 bases between. The germline CDR1 and CDR2 sequences are LNHNV and YYDKDF (reference sequence). CDR3 residues: CATSRVLPDYEQYF. The CDR3 region has the DNA TGTGCCACCAGCAGAGTGCTACCGGACTACGAGCAGTACTTC.

This rearrangement joins TRBV5-1 to TRBJ2-7, with TRBD2 as a possible D gene (6 bases). The V gene lost 2 bases and the J gene lost 5 bases, with 8 bases spanning the gap. The CDR3 has 12 amino acids. In germline, CDR1 is SGHRS, CDR2 YFSETQ. The CDR3 region has the DNA TGCGCCAGCAGCTTTAGCGGTAACGAGCAGTACTTC. Protein sequence: CASSFSGNEQYF.

The chain is built from TRBV28 and TRBJ2-1, with a possible D match to TRBD2 (6 bases). The CDR3 loop spans 17 amino acids. CDR1 and CDR2 from the germline V gene are MDHEN and SYDVKM. Trimming took 5 bases from V and 0 from J, leaving 17 bases between them. In DNA form, the CDR3 reads TGTGCCAGCAGTCCCGACCCGGGACTTACCTCCTACAATGAGCAGTTCTTC. It translates to CASSPDPGLTSYNEQFF.

This clone was detected once. The rearrangement joins TRBV27 to TRBJ2-2, with 8 bases identical to TRBD2. The junction had 7 bases not matched to a gene; V was cut back by 3 bases and J by 7 bases. The CDR3 is made up of 15 amino acids. The V gene's germline CDR1 is MNHEY and CDR2 SMNVEV (reference sequence). CDR3 nucleotide sequence: TGTGCCAGCAGTTTCGGGAGGGCCGGGTTCGGGGAGCTGTTTTTT. It yields the protein CASSFGRAGFGELFF.

The chain joins TRBV6-1 to TRBJ2-7; D might be TRBD2 (6 bases). CDR1 MNHNS and CDR2 SASEGT come from the germline V gene. Trimming pared 10 bases from V and 3 bases from J, leaving 22 bases between. This CDR3 is 15 amino acids long. The CDR3 DNA reads TGTGCCACATACTCTAGCGCCGGACCATTCTACGAGCAGTACTTC. Protein: CATYSSAGPFYEQYF.

Concerning this clone: Other DNA sequences in the sample encode the same CDR3. The gene calls are TRBV6-5 and TRBJ2-1; 7 bases map to TRBD2. The ends lost 0 bases at V and 1 base at J; junction bases unmatched: 0. The CDR3 sequence is 15 residues long. Germline CDR1 reads MNHEY; CDR2 reads SVGAGI. The CDR3 DNA reads TGTGCCAGCAGTTACTCTAGCGGGTCCTACAATGAGCAGTTCTTC. It encodes CASSYSSGSYNEQFF.

This chain uses TRBV9 with TRBJ1-4; D may be TRBD1 (6 bases). Trimming stripped 4 bases from V and 6 bases from J, with 19 bases between. Germline V CDR1 and CDR2: SGDLS, YYNGEE. CDR3 length: 16 amino acids. As DNA, the CDR3 is TGTGCCAGCAGCCCGAACCGTCGGGGGGCCGATGAAAAACTGTTTTTT. The encoded protein is CASSPNRRGADEKLFF.

This chain links TRBV2 with TRBJ1-1; D call uncertain. Germline CDR1 and CDR2: SNHLY and FYNNEI. This CDR3 is built from 12 residues. The V end was cut by 8 bases, the J end by 3 bases, with 10 bases between. The CDR3 region has the DNA TGTGCCAGCTGGACTCGGTACACTGAAGCTTTCTTT. It is translated as CASWTRYTEAFF.